This T cell receptor (beta chain) was profiled in a study of blood T cell repertoires in COVID-19. Some clones are missing from TCRdb's copy, which holds only in-frame ones; the method was immunoSEQ multiplex PCR. The profile shows 200,000 to 300,000 clones, approximately 90% of them singletons. V was clipped by 5 bases and J by 2 bases; unmatched bases: 8. The CDR3 is 17 residues long. Germline V gene data show CDR1 as PRHDT and CDR2 as FYEKMQ (reference sequence). Source material: peripheral blood. The sequence was collected from a woman in her forties with acute or convalescent COVID-19. The V and J genes are TRBV13 and TRBJ2-3; 12 bases map to TRBD2. The CDR3 region is CASSPILAGGPTDTQYF. CDR3 nucleotide sequence: TGTGCCAGCAGCCCTATACTAGCGGGGGGACCCACAGATACGCAGTATTTT.